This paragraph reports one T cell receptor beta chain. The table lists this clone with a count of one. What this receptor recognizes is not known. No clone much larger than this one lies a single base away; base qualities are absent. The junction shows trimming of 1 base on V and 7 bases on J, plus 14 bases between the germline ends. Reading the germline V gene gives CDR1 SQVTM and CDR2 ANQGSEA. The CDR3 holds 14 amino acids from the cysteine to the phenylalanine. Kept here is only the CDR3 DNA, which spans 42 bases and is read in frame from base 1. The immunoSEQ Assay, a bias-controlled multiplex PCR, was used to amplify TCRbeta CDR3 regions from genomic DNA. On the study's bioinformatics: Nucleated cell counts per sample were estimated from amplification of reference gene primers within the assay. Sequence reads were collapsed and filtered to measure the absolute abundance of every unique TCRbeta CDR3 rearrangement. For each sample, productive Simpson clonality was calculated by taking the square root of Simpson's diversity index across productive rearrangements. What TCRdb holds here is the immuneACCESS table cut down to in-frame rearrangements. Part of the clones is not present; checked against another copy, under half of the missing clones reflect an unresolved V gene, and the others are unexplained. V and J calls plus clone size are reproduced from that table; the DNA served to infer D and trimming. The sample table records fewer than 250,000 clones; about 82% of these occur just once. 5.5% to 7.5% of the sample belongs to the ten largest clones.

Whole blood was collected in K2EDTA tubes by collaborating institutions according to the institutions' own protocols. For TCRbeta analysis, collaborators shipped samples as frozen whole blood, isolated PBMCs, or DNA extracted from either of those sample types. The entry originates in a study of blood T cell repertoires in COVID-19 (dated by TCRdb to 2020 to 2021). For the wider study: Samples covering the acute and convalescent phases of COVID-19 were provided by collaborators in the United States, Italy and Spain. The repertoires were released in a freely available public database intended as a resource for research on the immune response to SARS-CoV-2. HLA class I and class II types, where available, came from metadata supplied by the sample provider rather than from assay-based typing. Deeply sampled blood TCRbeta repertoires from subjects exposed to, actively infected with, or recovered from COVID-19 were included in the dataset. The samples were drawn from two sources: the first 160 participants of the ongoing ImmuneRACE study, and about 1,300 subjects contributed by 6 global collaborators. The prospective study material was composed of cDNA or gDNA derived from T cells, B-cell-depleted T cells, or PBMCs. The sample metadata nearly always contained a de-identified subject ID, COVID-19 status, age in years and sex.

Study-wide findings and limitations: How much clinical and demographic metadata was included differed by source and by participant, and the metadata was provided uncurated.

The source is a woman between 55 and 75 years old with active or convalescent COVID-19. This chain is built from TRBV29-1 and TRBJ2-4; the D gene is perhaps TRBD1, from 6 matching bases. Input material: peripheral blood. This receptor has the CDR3 CSVEGTEAINIQYF. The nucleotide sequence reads TGCAGCGTTGAAGGGACAGAGGCCATCAACATTCAGTACTTC.